A single sample is the source of the 21 T cell receptor beta chains below, sequenced in a study of PD-1 blockade in classical Hodgkin lymphoma. Regarding time point: newly diagnosed, previously untreated cHL patient sample. Some clones are missing from TCRdb's copy, which holds only in-frame ones; the method was immunoSEQ multiplex PCR. The sample holds approximately 35,000 clones, approximately 94% seen once. Sequenced input: peripheral blood mononuclear cells (PBMCs). These receptor sequences come from a human donor with classical Hodgkin lymphoma.

The V gene is TRBV20-1, the J gene TRBJ2-3; TRBD2 agrees at 8 bases. CDR3 length: 11 amino acids. Germline V lookup: CDR1 DFQATT, CDR2 SNEGSKA (reference sequence). The CDR3 DNA sequence: TGCGCGGGGGGCCGCACAGATACGCAGTATTTT. Translating gives CAGGRTDTQYF.

The rearrangement joins TRBV5-5 to TRBJ2-7; 8 bases map to TRBD1. CDR1 and CDR2 from the germline V gene are SGHKS and YYEKEE (reference sequence). J was trimmed by 1 base and V by 8 bases; bases with no gene match: 11. There are 15 residues in the CDR3. In DNA, the CDR3 is TGTGCCAGTAGCACAGGGACAGGTCCTTCCTACGAGCAGTACTTC. Protein: CASSTGTGPSYEQYF.

The chain combines TRBV27 with TRBJ2-3; TRBD2 matches at 14 bases. V trimming: 10 bases; J trimming: 9 bases; junction bases outside the gene matches: 9. The CDR3 is 14 residues long. Germline assignment: CDR1 MNHEY and CDR2 SMNVEV (reference sequence). DNA of the CDR3: TGTGCCATTGAGACTAGCGGGGGGGCCAAGACGCAGTATTTT. This codes for CAIETSGGAKTQYF.

The chain links TRBV5-6 to TRBJ1-1; TRBD1 matches at 7 bases. V gave up 0 bases and J gave up 7 bases; unmatched junction bases: 3. The CDR3 is made up of 13 amino acids. Germline CDR1 is SGHDT and CDR2 is YYEEEE. The CDR3 coding sequence is TGTGCCAGCAGCTTGGGGAGGGGGCTTGAAGCTTTCTTT. This sequence encodes CASSLGRGLEAFF.

The gene calls are TRBV10-3 and TRBJ2-7; the D gene is possibly TRBD1 (6 bases). Trimming shortened V by 6 bases and J by 3 bases, and 12 bases separated the two germline ends. The CDR3 is 13 amino acids. The V gene's germline CDR1 is ENHRY and CDR2 SYGVKD. The CDR3 DNA is TGTGCCATCAGGGACAGTGATATCTACGAGCAGTACTTC. This encodes CAIRDSDIYEQYF.

A single count supports this clone. The rearrangement uses TRBV28 and TRBJ1-2; no clear D. V lost 3 bases to trimming and J lost 7 bases, with 12 bases between them. The CDR3 is made up of 13 amino acids. Germline-derived CDR1 and CDR2 are MDHEN and SYDVKM. CDR3 sequence reads: CASSFAGLGGYTF. CDR3 nucleotide sequence: TGTGCCAGCAGTTTCGCGGGCCTGGGTGGCTACACCTTC.

V usage is TRBV5-1 and J usage is TRBJ2-3; D gene ambiguous. Germline CDR1 SGHRS, CDR2 YFSETQ. The CDR3 sequence is 12 residues long. Trimming pared 3 bases from V and 0 bases from J, leaving 2 bases between. As DNA, the CDR3 is TGCGCCAGCAGCTCTAGCACAGATACGCAGTATTTT. As protein: CASSSSTDTQYF.

This clone has only one observation. The chain couples TRBV7-9 to TRBJ2-7; TRBD1 agrees at 9 bases. V gave up 5 bases and J gave up 5 bases; unmatched junction bases: 4. Germline-derived CDR1 and CDR2 are SEHNR and FQNEAQ (reference sequence). The CDR3 length is 13 residues. The CDR3 DNA follows: TGTGCCAGCAGCCGGGGACAGGGCCACGAGCAGTACTTC. Amino acids: CASSRGQGHEQYF.

The rearrangement links TRBV2 to TRBJ2-1, with 11 positions matching TRBD1. Germline lookup yields CDR1 SNHLY and CDR2 FYNNEI. V lost 7 bases, J lost 5 bases, and 7 bases stayed unmatched. The CDR3 covers 15 residues. DNA for the CDR3: TGTGCCAGCAACGTCTGGGACAGGGGGAACAATGAGCAGTTCTTC. Translation gives CASNVWDRGNNEQFF. The full variable domain, in which reference TRBV2 and TRBJ2-1 provide the parts outside the CDR3, is EPEVTQTPSHQVTQMGQEVILRCVPISNHLYFYWYRQILGQKVEFLVSFYNNEISEKSEIFDDQFSVERPDGSNFTLKIRSTKLEDSAMYFCASNVWDRGNNEQFFGPGTRLTVL.

This sequence joins TRBV19 and TRBJ2-7; D is ambiguous. V lost 3 bases to trimming and J lost 2 bases, with 11 bases between them. This CDR3 comprises 14 residues. Germline-derived CDR1 and CDR2 are LNHDA and SQIVND (reference sequence). As DNA, the CDR3 is TGTGCCAGTAGTATTGGAACAGTCGCCTACGAGCAGTACTTC. It is translated as CASSIGTVAYEQYF.

The chain recombines TRBV12-5 with TRBJ2-6; D gene unclear. The CDR3 length is 14 residues. The germline CDR1 and CDR2 sequences are LGHNT and FRNRAP. Trimming took 5 bases from V and 3 from J, leaving 8 bases between them. The CDR3 here is CASGQSLGANVLTF. The CDR3 DNA reads TGTGCTAGTGGTCAAAGTCTTGGGGCCAACGTCCTGACTTTC.

This chain joins TRBV28 and TRBJ2-6; D remains unclear. This CDR3 has 15 residues. The germline V gene encodes CDR1 MDHEN and CDR2 SYDVKM. The germline V and J ends were trimmed by 3 bases and 4 bases, with 10 bases remaining between them. In DNA, the CDR3 is TGTGCCAGCAGTTTTGTTGTCTCCGGGGCCAACGTCCTGACTTTC. Its protein is CASSFVVSGANVLTF.

J is TRBJ2-5 and V is TRBV5-6, with D uncertain. CDR3 length: 15 amino acids. Per the germline V gene, CDR1 is SGHDT and CDR2 is YYEEEE. Trimming pared 0 bases from V and 2 bases from J, leaving 11 bases between. For the CDR3, the DNA is TGTGCCAGCAGCTTGGGTGTGGGGTTACAAGAGACCCAGTACTTC. Its protein product is CASSLGVGLQETQYF.

The rearrangement joins TRBV29-1 to TRBJ1-5; the match to TRBD1 covers 8 bases. CDR1 and CDR2 (germline): SQVTM, ANQGSEA. J lost 6 bases, V lost 6 bases, and 10 bases had no gene match. The CDR3 length is 14 residues. The CDR3 is CSVQSGQGGQPQHF. The CDR3 nucleotides are TGCAGCGTCCAAAGCGGACAGGGTGGTCAGCCCCAGCATTTT.

A word on this clone: Compared with germline, one end of the junction differs, possibly owing to a read error. Distinct nucleotide sequences in the sample also encode this CDR3. The chain couples TRBV5-1 to TRBJ2-1, with D perhaps TRBD2 (6 bases). Germline CDR1 is SGHRS and CDR2 is YFSETQ. The CDR3 extends over 14 amino acids. The CDR3 nucleotides are TGTGCCAGCCGCTTCGTAGCGGATTACAATGAGCAGTTCTTC. Protein sequence: CASRFVADYNEQFF.

For the CDR3, the DNA is TGCAGCGTTGAAGGGGAGGCAGGGAAGAACACCGGGGAGCTGTTTTTT. Protein sequence: CSVEGEAGKNTGELFF. The V and J genes are TRBV29-1 and TRBJ2-2; possible D gene TRBD2, 6 bases. The ends were cut back, 1 base at V and 1 base at J, with 13 bases in the middle. This CDR3 contains 16 residues. Germline lookup yields CDR1 SQVTM and CDR2 ANQGSEA.

The chain couples TRBV7-2 to TRBJ2-2; weak D call: TRBD2 (6 bases). The CDR3 sequence is 15 residues long. The V end was cut by 0 bases, the J end by 5 bases, with 10 bases between. The germline V gene has CDR1 SGHTA and CDR2 FQGNSA. This chain's CDR3 is CASSLATGVTGELFF. The CDR3 bases are TGTGCCAGCAGCTTAGCAACGGGAGTGACCGGGGAGCTGTTTTTT.

The rearrangement uses TRBV5-4 and TRBJ2-2; perhaps TRBD2 as D (6 bases). Germline lookup yields CDR1 SGHNT and CDR2 YYREEE (reference sequence). Trimming left V 4 bases short and J 6 bases short, with 19 bases between. This CDR3 is 16 amino acids long. In DNA form, the CDR3 reads TGTGCCAGCAGCCCCCGTCCGCGGGAATCGGCCGGGGAGCTGTTTTTT. It encodes CASSPRPRESAGELFF. The entire variable domain, with the rest obtained from reference TRBV5-4 and TRBJ2-2, is as follows: ETGVTQSPTHLIKTRGQQVTLRCSSQSGHNTVSWYQQALGQGPQFIFQYYREEENGRGNFPPRFSGLQFPNYSSELNVNALELDDSALYLCASSPRPRESAGELFFGEGSRLTVL.

This chain joins TRBV29-1 and TRBJ1-2, with 7 bases aligning to TRBD1. The trim removed 5 bases at V and 5 bases at J, leaving 2 bases unmatched. Germline values: CDR1 SQVTM, CDR2 ANQGSEA. This CDR3 spans 11 amino acids. CDR3 region: CSVRQGYGYTF. The CDR3 coding sequence is TGCAGCGTTCGACAGGGATATGGCTACACCTTC. Variable domain in full (rest from reference TRBV29-1 and TRBJ1-2): SAVISQKPSRDICQRGTSLTIQCQVDSQVTMMFWYRQQPGQSLTLIATANQGSEATYESGFVIDKFPISRPNLTFSTLTVSNMSPEDSSIYLCSVRQGYGYTFGSGTRLTVV.

The chain uses TRBV7-2 and TRBJ2-1, with 7 bases matching TRBD2. Germline-derived CDR1 and CDR2 are SGHTA and FQGNSA. After removal of 1 base from V and 1 base from J, the junction contained 4 bases not matched to a gene. The CDR3 extends over 16 amino acids. CDR3: CASSLGPAGSYNEQFF. The DNA for the CDR3 is TGTGCCAGCAGCTTAGGTCCAGCGGGATCCTACAATGAGCAGTTCTTC.

J is TRBJ1-5 and V is TRBV2, with a weak D call TRBD1 (5 bases). The CDR3 spans 14 residues. Germline values: CDR1 SNHLY, CDR2 FYNNEI. V lost 7 bases to trimming and J lost 3 bases, with 13 bases between them. The CDR3 here is CASTKDSYNQPQHF. CDR3 coding DNA: TGTGCCAGCACTAAAGACAGTTACAATCAGCCCCAGCATTTT.